This T cell receptor beta chain was obtained from a study of CD8 T cells in Susac syndrome. Study as a whole: When blood was drawn, the patients with Susac syndrome were therapy-naive, on corticosteroids, or on intravenous immunoglobulin alone.

The CDR3 has 13 amino acids. The junction had 6 bases not matched to a gene; V was cut back by 8 bases and J by 3 bases. Germline V CDR1 and CDR2: SQVTM, ANQGSEA. Random hexamers were used to reverse transcribe about 0.45 to 1 ug of RNA. MiXCR was run by TCRdb on the immunoSEQ multiplex PCR reads, yielding one entry per CDR3 protein. The sample shows about 120,000 distinct CDR3 sequences, around 94% of them seen only once. Sequenced sample: CD8+ T cells from PBMCs. The chain employs TRBV29-1 and TRBJ2-1; TRBD2 agrees at 8 bases. This sequence was found in a human donor with Susac syndrome. CDR3 nucleotides: TGCAGCACCCGGGGGGGCCTCTACAATGAGCAGTTCTTC. Protein product: CSTRGGLYNEQFF.